This T cell receptor beta chain is from a study of T cells in Graves' hyperthyroidism and ophthalmopathy (dated by TCRdb to about 2019). General notes on the study: Peripheral blood was sampled at the time of initial diagnosis, prior to any treatment. The study also compared thyroid tissue and blood T-cell repertoires from 6 or 7 Graves' hyperthyroidism patients. Prospective prediction of ophthalmopathy was tested in an independent validation cohort consisting of 18 to 20 hyperthyroidism patients and 15 or so patients who later progressed to ophthalmopathy. The paper describes TCR Vbeta CDR3 sequencing of 135 peripheral blood samples, made up of 43 ophthalmopathy patients, 70 to 75 hyperthyroidism patients and about 17 progressor patients. The approximately 98 discovery patients were randomly divided into training and test sets at a 7:3 ratio. To identify TCR V-J signatures that set the groups apart, the researchers used a discovery cohort of more than 95 patients, made up of under 50 with Graves' ophthalmopathy and around 58 with stable Graves' hyperthyroidism. Once sampling was done, hyperthyroidism patients were given methimazole at a starting dose of 30 mg daily, whereas ophthalmopathy patients were given high-dose intravenous methylprednisolone.

In the ophthalmopathy patients, disease was moderately to severely active, with a Clinical Activity Score of 3 or more, a NOSPECS grade of 4 or more, and a duration of less than 3 months. The study excluded patients with uncontrolled infections, other autoimmune diseases, pregnancy or lactation. Diagnoses relied on clinical symptoms, serum thyroxine and TRAb, thyroid ultrasound and orbital computed tomography. PBMCs were isolated from 10 ml of fresh peripheral blood by Ficoll-Paque density gradient centrifugation. Trizol reagent was used to extract total RNA, and RNA quality was then checked on an Agilent 2100 Bioanalyzer. The germline V gene (reference sequence) gives CDR1 as SGHAT and CDR2 as FQDESV. The CDR3 starts with the cysteine, ends with the phenylalanine, and has 17 residues. The retained sequence is limited to the CDR3, 51 bases, with the frame set at the first base. V trim: 4 bases; J trim: 1 base; unmatched bases: 12.

The table lists this clonotype with many counts. No antigen is known for it. Base quality data are lacking; no much larger clone is found one base away. The TCR beta CDR3 regions were amplified from the RNA transcripts. A first-round RT-PCR of the TCR CDR3 used the HTBI primer set with the Qiagen OneStep RT-PCR kit. A second multiplex PCR round built the libraries, followed by size selection and purification. Sequencing of the libraries was done on an Illumina HiSeq2000 using paired-end 100 bp reads. In the paper's pipeline: SOAPnuke was used to process the raw data, with reads discarded if the reads contained adapters or uncalled bases, had a mean Phred below 15, or lacked an exact constant-primer or identifier match. High-quality paired reads were merged using COPE v1.2.5, and each unique nucleotide sequence was defined as a clonotype. Clonotypes were aligned to IMGT TRBV, TRBD and TRBJ reference segments using MiTCR v1.1. The analysis included only V-J combinations with a frequency above 0.0001, which together covered approximately 99% of the repertoires. The TCS score was defined as F50 (clonal expansion) divided by E x V (chaos), with BLOSUM62-based TCRdist calculated between CDR3 peptides within each V-J. Welch's t-statistics and random forest reduced 500 to 550 V-J features to 10 to 15, which were used in a naive Bayes classifier (R e1071). TCRdb reprocessing: public reads trimmed at Q25 with fastp, clones called with MiXCR, in-frame beta chains kept. Every entry covers one CDR3 protein and lists the most common genes and DNA from its rows. These V and J calls rely on TCRdb rather than the paper's analysis. This sample gives hundreds of thousands of distinct CDR3 sequences in total; about a sixth of them show up just once. Of the sample, around 3.3% is held by the ten largest clones.

Beyond this particular receptor, the publication reports: Sample size was not statistically predetermined, and investigators were not blinded to group allocation. In validation, the model predicted progression to ophthalmopathy with roughly 66% sensitivity and approximately 74% specificity, a median of about 6.7 months before onset. In cross-validation, a model built on a 13 V-J signature told ophthalmopathy apart from stable hyperthyroidism with 87.88% sensitivity and roughly 82% specificity, and in testing the same model reached 80%/75%. Most expanded thyroid clonotypes (frequency above 0.001) were also detected in blood, a finding suggesting that blood repertoires may reflect thyroid immune responses.

The TCR sequence derives from a woman in her 40s with Graves' ophthalmopathy. The chain joins TRBV11-1 to TRBJ1-1; 7 nucleotides in the junction match TRBD1. Sequencing was performed on blood. The CDR3 reads CASSSLTRQGANTEAFF. The sequence in DNA is TGTGCCAGCAGCTCCCTCACTAGACAGGGAGCGAACACTGAAGCTTTCTTT.